Sequencing of this T cell receptor (beta chain) was carried out in a study of naive and memory T cell subsets. Cells stained for CD3, CD4, CD8, CD45RA and CD27 were sorted into four subsets. An equimolar mix of two oligonucleotides served as the beta constant-region primer for TRBC1 and TRBC2. The ligated cDNA underwent four PCR rounds using SP2 and nested alpha and beta constant-region primers. Each CDR3 protein gets one entry after TCRdb re-called the UMI-ligation and nested PCR reads with MiXCR. In the table there are roughly 140,000 distinct CDR3 sequences, approximately 20% of which are singletons. Findings and caveats of the study: A few larger clonotypes appeared in naive repertoires, especially CD8, possibly memory cells re-expressing CD45RA. Over 95% of naive TCR sequences appeared only once after error correction, unlike memory subsets. Naive and memory repertoire findings lacked a ground truth for validation.

Details on this clonotype: Its antigen remains unknown.

The CDR3 runs 15 residues. Germline CDR1 reads MRHNA; CDR2 reads SNTAGT. V shed 0 bases and J 4 bases; nucleotides not matched to a gene: 4. The sample was naive CD8+ T cells from blood. This receptor was taken from a human donor in good health. J is TRBJ2-3 and V is TRBV6-4, with 7 bases lining up with TRBD1. The CDR3 DNA reads TGTGCCAGCAGTGACTCAGGGGGCGGCGCAGATACGCAGTATTTT. This sequence encodes CASSDSGGGADTQYF.